This T cell receptor (beta chain) was captured in a study of human T cells and chemical hapten exposure. The length of the CDR3 is 15 residues. Germline lookup yields CDR1 LGHDT and CDR2 YNNKEL (reference sequence). Trimming stripped 1 base from V and 3 bases from J, with 10 bases between. TCRdb re-called the RACE reads through MiXCR, storing one row per CDR3 protein. Among roughly 150,000 distinct CDR3 sequences listed, about 27% were seen once. Sample time point: patch test 3, about 24 weeks after DPC sensitization. Treatment reported: therapeutic diphenylcyclopropenone sensitization with weekly scalp DPC.

The TCR was taken from a young woman with alopecia areata. Some clones in this sample may be carry-over from other donors' samples. Sequencing used whole blood, obtained in connection with sensitization to the hapten diphenylcyclopropenone (DPC). The rearrangement joins TRBV3-1 to TRBJ1-5; D is uncertain. This CDR3 reads CASSQGGINNQPQHF. CDR3 coding DNA: TGTGCCAGCAGCCAAGGAGGGATTAACAATCAGCCCCAGCATTTT.